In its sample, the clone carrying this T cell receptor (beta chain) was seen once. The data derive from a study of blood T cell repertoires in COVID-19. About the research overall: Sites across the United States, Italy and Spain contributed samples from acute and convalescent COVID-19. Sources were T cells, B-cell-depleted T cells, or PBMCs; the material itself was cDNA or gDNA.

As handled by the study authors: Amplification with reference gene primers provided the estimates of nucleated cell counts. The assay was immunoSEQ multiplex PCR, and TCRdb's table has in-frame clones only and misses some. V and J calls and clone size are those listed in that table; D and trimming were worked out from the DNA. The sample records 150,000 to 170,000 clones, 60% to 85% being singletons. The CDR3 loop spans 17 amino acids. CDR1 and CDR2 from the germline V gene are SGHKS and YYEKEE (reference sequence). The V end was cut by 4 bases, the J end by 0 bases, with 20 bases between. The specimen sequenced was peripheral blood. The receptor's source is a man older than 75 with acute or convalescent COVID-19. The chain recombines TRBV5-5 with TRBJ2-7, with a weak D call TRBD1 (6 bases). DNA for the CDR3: TGTGCCAGCAGCCTACCGACAGGCCGCCTAAGCTCCTACGAGCAGTACGTC. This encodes CASSLPTGRLSSYEQYV.